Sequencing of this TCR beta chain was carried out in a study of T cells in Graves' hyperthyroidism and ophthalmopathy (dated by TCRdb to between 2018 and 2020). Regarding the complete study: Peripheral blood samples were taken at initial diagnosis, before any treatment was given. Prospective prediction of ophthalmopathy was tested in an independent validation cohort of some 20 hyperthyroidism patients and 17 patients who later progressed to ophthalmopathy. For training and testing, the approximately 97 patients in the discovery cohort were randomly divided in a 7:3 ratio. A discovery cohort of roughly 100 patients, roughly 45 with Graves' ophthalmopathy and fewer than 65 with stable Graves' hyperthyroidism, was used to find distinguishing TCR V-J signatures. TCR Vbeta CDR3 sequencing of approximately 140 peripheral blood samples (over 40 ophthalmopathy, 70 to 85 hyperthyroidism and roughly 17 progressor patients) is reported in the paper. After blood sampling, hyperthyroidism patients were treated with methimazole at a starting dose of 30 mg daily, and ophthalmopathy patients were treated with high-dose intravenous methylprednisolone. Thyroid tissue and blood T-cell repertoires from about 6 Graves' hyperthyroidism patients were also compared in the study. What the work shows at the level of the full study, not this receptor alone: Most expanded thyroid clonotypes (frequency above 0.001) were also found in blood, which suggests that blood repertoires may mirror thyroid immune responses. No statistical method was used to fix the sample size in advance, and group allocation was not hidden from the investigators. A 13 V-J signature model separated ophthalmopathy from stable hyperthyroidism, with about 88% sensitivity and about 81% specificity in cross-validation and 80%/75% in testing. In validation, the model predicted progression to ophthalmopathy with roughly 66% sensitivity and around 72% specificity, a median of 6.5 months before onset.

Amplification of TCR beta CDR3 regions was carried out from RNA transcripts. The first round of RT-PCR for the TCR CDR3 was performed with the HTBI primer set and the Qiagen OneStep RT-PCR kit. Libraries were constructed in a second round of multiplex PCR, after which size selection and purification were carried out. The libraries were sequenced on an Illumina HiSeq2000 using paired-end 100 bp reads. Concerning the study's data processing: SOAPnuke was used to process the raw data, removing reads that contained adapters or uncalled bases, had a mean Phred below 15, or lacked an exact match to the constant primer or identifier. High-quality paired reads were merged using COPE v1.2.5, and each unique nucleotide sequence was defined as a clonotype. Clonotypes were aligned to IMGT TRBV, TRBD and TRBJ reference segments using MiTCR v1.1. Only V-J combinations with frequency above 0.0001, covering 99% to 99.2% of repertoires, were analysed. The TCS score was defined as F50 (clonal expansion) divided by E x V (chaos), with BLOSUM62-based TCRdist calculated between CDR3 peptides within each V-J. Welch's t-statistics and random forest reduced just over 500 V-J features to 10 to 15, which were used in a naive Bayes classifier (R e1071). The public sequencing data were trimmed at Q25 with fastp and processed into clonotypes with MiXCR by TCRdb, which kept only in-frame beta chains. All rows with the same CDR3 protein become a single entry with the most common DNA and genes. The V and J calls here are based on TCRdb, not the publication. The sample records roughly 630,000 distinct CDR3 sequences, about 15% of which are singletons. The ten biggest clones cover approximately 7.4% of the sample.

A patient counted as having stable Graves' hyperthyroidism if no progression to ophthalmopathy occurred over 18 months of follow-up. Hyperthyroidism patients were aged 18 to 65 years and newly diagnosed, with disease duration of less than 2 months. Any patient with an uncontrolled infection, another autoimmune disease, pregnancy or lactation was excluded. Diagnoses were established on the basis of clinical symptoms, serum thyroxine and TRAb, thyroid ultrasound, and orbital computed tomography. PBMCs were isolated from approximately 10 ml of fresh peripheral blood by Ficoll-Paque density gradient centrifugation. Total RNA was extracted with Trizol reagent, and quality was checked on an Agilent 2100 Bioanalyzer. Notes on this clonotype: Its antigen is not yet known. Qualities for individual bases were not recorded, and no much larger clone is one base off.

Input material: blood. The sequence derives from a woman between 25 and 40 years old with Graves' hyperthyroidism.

The nucleotides are TGTGCCAGCAGCTTAGCCTCAGGGGGCGGCTATGGCTACACCTTC. This translates into CASSLASGGGYGYTF. The receptor chain draws on TRBV11-1 and TRBJ1-2, with TRBD1 matching 8 junction bases. Unmatched junction bases come to 4, with V trimmed by 0 bases and J by 4 bases. According to the germline V gene (reference sequence), CDR1 reads SGHAT and CDR2 reads FQDESV. The CDR3 covers 15 residues, taking in both the cysteine and the phenylalanine. Left in the record is the CDR3 DNA by itself, 45 bases read in frame from the first base.